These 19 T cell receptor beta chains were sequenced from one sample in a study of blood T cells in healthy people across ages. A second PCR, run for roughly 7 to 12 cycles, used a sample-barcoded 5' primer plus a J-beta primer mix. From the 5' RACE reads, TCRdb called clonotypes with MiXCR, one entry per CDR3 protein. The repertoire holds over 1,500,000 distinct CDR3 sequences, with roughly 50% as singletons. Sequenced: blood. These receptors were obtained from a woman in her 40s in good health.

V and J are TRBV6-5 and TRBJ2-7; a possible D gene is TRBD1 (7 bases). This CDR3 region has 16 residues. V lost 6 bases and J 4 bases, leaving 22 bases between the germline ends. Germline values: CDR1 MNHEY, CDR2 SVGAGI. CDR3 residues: CASRSPGGRGVYEQYF. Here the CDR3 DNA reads TGTGCCAGCAGATCACCAGGGGGTAGGGGGGTTTACGAGCAGTACTTC.

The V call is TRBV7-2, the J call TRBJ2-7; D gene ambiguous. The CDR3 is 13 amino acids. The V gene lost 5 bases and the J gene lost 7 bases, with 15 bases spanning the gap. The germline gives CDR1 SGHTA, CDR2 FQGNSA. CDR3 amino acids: CASSGGFVNEQYF. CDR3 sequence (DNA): TGTGCCAGCAGCGGCGGCTTCGTCAATGAGCAGTACTTC.

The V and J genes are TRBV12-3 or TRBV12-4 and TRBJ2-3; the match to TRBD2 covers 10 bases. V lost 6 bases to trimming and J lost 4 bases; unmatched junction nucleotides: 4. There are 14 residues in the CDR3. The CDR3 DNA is TGTGCCAGCAGGCTAGCGGGGGAACCAGATACGCAGTATTTT. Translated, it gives CASRLAGEPDTQYF.

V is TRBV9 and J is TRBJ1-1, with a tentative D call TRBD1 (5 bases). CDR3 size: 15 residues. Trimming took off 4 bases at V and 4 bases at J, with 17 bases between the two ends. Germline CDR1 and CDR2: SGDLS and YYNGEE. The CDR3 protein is CASSSPGSVGTEAFF. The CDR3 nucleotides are TGTGCCAGCAGCTCCCCAGGGTCAGTAGGCACTGAAGCTTTCTTT. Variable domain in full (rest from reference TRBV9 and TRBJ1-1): DSGVTQTPKHLITATGQRVTLRCSPRSGDLSVYWYQQSLDQGLQFLIQYYNGEERAKGNILERFSAQQFPDLHSELNLSSLELGDSALYFCASSSPGSVGTEAFFGQGTRLTVV.

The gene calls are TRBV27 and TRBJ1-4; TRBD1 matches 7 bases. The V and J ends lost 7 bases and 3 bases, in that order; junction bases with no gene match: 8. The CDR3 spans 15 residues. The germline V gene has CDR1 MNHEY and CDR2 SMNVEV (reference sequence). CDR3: CASKTRQGSNEKLFF. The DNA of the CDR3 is TGTGCCAGCAAAACCCGACAGGGATCTAATGAAAAACTGTTTTTT.

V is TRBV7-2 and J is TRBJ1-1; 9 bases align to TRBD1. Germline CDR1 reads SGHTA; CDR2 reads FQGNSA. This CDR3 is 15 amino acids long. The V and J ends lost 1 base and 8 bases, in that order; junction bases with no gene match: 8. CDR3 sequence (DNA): TGTGCCAGCAGCTTAGGACCGGGACAGGGTATCGAAGCTTTCTTT. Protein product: CASSLGPGQGIEAFF.

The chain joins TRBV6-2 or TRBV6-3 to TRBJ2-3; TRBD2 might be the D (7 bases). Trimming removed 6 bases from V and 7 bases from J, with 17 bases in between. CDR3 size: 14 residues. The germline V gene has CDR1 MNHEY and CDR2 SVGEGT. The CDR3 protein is CASREGGISNTQYF. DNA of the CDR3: TGTGCCAGCAGGGAGGGGGGGATCAGTAATACGCAGTATTTT.

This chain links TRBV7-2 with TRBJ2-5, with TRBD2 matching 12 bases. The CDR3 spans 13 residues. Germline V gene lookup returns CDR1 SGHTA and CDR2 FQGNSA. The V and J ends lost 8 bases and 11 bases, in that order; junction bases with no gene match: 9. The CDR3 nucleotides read TGTGCCAGCCGCCCTAGCGGGGGGGGTGAGCAGTACTTC. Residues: CASRPSGGGEQYF.

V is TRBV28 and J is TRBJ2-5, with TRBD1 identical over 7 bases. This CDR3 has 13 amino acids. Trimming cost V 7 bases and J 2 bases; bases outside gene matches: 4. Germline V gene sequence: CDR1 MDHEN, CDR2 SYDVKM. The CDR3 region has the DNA TGTGCCAGCACATCGGACAGGCAAGAGACCCAGTACTTC. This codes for CASTSDRQETQYF.

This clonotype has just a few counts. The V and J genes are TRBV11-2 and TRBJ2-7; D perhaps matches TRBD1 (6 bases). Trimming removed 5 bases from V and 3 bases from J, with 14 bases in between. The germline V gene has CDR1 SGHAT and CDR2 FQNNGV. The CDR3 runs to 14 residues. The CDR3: CASSLGQNNYEQYF. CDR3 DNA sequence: TGTGCCAGCAGCCTCGGACAGAACAACTACGAGCAGTACTTC.

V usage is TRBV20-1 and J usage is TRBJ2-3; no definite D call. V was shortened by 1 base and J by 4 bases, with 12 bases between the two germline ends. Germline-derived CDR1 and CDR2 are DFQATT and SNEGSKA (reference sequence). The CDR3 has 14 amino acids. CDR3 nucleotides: TGCAGTGCTAGAGCCCAGCTAGTCGCAGATACGCAGTATTTT. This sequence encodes CSARAQLVADTQYF.

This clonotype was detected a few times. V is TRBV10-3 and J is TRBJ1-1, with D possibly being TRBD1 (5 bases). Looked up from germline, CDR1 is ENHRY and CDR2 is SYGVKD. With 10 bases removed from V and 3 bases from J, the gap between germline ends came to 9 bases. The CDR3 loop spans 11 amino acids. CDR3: CATSGDTEAFF. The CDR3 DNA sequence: TGTGCCACCTCGGGGGACACTGAAGCTTTCTTT.

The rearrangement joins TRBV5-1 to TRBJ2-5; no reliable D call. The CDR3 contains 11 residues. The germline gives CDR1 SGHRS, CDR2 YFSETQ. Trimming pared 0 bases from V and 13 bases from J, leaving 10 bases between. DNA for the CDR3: TGCGCCAGCAGCTTGGATTCAGAGCCGTACTTC. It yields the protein CASSLDSEPYF.

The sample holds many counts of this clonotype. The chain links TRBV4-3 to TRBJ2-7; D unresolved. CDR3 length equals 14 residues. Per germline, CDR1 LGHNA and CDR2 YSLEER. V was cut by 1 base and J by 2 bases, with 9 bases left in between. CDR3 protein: CASSQGSLAYEQYF. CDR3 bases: TGCGCCAGCAGCCAAGGGAGTCTTGCCTACGAGCAGTACTTC.

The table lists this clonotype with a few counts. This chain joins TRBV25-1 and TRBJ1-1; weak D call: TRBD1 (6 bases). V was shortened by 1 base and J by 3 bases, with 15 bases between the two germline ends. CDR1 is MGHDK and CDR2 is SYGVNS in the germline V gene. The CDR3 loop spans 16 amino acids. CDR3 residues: CASSEFGGPSDTEAFF. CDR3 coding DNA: TGTGCCAGCAGTGAATTTGGGGGCCCGTCGGACACTGAAGCTTTCTTT.

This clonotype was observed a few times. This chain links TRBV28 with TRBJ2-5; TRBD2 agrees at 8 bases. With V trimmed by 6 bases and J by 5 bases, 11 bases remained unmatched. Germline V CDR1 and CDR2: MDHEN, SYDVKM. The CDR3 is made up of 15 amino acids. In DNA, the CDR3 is TGTGCCAGCAGCCCGGTGGGACTAGGCGCCGAGACCCAGTACTTC. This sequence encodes CASSPVGLGAETQYF.

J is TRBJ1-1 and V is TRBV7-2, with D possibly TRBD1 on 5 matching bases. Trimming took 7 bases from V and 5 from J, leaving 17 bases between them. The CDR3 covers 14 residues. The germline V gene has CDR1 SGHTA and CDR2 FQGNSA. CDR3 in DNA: TGTGCCAGCACCAAGGACATCCCGGGGACTGAAGCTTTCTTT. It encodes CASTKDIPGTEAFF.

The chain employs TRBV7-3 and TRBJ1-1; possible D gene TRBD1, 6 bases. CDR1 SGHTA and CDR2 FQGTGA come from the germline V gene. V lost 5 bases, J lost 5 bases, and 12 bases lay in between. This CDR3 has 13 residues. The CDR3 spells CASSPSGATEAFF. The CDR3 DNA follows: TGTGCCAGCAGCCCATCGGGGGCAACTGAAGCTTTCTTT.

The CDR3 loop is CASSLGSQGEGETQYF. The CDR3 DNA reads TGCGCCAGCAGCTTGGGCTCCCAGGGAGAAGGGGAGACCCAGTACTTC. The chain combines TRBV5-1 with TRBJ2-5; perhaps D is TRBD1 or TRBD2 (5 bases each). This CDR3 has 16 residues. Germline V lookup: CDR1 SGHRS, CDR2 YFSETQ. Trimming took 0 bases from V and 5 from J, leaving 17 bases between them. Together with reference TRBV5-1 and TRBJ2-5, the CDR3 gives the full variable domain: KAGVTQTPRYLIKTRGQQVTLSCSPISGHRSVSWYQQTPGQGLQFLFEYFSETQRNKGNFPGRFSGRQFSNSRSEMNVSTLELGDSALYLCASSLGSQGEGETQYFGPGTRLLVL.